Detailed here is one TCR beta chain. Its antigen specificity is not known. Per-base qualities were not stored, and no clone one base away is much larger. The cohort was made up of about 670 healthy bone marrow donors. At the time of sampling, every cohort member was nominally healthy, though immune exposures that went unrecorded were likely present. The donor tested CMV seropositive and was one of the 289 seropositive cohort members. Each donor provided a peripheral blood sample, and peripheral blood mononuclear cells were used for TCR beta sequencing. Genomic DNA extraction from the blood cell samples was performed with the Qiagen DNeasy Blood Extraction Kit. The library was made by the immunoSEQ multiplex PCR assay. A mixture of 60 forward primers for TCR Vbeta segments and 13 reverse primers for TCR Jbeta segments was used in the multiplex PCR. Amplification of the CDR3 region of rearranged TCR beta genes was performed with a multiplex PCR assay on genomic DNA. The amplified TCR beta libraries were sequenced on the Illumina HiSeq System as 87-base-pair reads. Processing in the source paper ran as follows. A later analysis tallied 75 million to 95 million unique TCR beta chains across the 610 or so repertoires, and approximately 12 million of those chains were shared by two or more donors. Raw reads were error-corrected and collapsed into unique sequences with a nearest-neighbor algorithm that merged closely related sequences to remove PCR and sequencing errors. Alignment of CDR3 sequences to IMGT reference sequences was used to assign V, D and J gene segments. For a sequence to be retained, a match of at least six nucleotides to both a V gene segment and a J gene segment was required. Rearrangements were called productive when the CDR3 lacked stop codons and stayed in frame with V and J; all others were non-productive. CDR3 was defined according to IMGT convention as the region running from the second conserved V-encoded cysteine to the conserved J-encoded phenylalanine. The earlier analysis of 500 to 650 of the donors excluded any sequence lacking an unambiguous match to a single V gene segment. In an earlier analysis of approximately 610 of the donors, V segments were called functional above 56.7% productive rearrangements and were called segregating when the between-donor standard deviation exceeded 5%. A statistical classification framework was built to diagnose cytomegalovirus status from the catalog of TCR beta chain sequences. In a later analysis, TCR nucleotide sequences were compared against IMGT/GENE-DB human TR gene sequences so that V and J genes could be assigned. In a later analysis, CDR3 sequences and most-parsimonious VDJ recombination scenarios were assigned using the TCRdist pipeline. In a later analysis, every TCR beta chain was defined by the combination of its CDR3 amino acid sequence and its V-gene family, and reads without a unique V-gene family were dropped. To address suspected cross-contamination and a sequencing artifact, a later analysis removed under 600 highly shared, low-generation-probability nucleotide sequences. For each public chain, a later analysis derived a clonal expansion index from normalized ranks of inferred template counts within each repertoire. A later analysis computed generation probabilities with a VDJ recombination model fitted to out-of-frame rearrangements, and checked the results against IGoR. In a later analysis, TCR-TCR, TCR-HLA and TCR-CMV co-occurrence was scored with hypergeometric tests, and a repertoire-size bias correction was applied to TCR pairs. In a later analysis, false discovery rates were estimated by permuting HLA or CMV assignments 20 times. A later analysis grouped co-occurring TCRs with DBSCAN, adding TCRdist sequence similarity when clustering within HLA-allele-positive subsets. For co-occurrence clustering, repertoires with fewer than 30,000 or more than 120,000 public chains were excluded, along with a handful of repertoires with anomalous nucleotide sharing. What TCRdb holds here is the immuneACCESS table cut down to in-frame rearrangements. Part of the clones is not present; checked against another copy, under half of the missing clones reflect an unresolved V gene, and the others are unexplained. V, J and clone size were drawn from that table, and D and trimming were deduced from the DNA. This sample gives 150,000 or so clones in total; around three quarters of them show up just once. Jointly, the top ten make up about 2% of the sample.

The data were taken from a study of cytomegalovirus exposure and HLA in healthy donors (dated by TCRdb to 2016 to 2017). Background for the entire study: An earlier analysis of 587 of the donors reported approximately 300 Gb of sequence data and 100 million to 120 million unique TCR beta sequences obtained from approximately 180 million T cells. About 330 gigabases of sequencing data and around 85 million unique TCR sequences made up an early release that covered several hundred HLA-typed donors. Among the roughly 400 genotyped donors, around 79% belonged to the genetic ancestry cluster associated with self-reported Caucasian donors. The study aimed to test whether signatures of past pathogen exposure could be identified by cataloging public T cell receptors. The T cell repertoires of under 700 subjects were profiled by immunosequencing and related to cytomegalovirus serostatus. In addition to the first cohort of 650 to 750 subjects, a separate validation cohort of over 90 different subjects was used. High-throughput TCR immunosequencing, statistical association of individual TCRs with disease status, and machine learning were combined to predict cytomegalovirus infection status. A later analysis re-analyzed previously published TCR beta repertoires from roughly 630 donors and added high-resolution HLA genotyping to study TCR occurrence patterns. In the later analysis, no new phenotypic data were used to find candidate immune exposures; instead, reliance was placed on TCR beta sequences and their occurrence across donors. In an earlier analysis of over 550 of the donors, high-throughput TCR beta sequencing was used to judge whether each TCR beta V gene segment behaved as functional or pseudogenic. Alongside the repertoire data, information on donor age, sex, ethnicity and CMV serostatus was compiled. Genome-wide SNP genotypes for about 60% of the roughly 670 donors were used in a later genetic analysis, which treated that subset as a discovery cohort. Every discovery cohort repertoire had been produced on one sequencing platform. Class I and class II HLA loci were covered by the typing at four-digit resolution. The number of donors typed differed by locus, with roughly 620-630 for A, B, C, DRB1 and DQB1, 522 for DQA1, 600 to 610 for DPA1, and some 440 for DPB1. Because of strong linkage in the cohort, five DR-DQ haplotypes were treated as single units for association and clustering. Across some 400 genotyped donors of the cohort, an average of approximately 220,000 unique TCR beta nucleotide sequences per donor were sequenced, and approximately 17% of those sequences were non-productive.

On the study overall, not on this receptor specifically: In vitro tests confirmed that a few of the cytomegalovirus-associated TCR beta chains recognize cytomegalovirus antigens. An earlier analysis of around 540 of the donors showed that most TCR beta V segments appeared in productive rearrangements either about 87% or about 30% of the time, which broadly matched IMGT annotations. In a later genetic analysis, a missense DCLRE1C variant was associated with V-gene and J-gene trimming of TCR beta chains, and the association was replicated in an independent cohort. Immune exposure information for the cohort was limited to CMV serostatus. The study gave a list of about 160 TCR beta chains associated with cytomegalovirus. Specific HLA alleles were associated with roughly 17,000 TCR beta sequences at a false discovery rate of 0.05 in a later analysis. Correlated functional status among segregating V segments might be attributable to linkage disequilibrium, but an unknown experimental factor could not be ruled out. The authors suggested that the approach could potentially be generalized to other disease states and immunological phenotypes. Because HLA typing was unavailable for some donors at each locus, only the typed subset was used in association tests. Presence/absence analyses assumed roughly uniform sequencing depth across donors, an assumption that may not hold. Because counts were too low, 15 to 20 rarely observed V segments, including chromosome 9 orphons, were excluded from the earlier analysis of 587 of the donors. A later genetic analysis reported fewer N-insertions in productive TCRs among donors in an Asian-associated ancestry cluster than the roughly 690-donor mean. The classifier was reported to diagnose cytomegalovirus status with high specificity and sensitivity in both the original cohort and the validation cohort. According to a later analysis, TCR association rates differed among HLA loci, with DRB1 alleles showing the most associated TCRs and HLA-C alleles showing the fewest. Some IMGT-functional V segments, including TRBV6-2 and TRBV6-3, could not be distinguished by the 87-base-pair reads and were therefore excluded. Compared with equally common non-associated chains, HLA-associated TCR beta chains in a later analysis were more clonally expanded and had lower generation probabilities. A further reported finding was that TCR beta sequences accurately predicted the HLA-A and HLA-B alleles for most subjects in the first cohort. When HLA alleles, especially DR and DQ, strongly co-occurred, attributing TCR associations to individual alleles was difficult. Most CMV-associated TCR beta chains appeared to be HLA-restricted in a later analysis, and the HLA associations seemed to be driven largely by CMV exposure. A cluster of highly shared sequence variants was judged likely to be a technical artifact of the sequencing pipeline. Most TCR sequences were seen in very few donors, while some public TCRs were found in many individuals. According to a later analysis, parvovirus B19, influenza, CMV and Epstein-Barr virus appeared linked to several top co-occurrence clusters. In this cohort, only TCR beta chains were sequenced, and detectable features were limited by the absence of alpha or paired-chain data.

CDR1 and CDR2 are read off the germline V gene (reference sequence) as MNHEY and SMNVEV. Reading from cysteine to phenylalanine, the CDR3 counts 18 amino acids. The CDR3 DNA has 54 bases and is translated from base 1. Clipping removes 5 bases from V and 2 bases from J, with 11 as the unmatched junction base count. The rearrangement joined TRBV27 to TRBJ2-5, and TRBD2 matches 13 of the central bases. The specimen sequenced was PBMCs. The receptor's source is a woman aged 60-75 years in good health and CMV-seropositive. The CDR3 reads CASSPPGLAGLLQETQYF. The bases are TGTGCCAGCAGTCCACCGGGACTAGCGGGACTATTACAAGAGACCCAGTACTTC.